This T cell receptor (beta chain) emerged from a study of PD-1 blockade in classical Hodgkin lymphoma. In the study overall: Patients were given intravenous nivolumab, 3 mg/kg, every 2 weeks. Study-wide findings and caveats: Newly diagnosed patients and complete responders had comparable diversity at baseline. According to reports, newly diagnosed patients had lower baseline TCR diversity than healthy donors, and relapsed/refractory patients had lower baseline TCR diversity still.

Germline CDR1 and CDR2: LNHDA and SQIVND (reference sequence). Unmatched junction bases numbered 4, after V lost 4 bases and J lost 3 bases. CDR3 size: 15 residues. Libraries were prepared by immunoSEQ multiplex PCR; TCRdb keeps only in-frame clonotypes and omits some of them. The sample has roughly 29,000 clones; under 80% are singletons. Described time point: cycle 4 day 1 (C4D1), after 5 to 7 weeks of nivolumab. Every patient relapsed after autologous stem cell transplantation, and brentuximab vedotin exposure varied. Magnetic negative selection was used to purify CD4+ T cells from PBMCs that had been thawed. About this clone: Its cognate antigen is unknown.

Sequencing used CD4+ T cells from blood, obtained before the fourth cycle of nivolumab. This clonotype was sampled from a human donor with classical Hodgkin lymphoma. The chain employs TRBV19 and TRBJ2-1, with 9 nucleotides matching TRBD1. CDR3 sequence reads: CASSTQGANYNEQFF. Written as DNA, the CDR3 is TGTGCCAGTAGTACACAGGGGGCGAACTACAATGAGCAGTTCTTC.